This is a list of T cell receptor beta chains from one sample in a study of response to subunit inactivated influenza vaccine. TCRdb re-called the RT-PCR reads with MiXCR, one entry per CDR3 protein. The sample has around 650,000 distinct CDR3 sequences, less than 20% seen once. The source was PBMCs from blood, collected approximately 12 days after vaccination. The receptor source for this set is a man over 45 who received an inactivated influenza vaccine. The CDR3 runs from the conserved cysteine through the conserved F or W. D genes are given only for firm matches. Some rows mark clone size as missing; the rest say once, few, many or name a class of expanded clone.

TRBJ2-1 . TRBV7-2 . TGTGCCAGCAGCTTAGGCAGACACTATGGGGAGCAGTTCTTC CASSLGRHYGEQFF
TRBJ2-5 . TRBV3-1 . TGTGCCAGCAAACGAGACGGGAGCATGGAAAAGACCCAGTACTTC CASKRDGSMEKTQYF
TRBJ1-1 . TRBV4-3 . TGCGCCAGCAGCCAAGCCCCCTTATCCATGAACACTGAAGCTTTCTTT CASSQAPLSMNTEAFF
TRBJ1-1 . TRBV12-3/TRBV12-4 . TGTGCCAGCAGTCCAATTCCTAGACACCGCATGAACACTGAAGCTTTCTTT CASSPIPRHRMNTEAFF
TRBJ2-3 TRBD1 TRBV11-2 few TGTGCCAGCAGCCTCACTACCCGACAGGGGAGCACAGATACGCAGTATTTT CASSLTTRQGSTDTQYF
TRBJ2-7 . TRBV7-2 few TGTGCCAGCAGCTCGCAGGGTTCAAAGGGCTACGAGCAGTACTTC CASSSQGSKGYEQYF
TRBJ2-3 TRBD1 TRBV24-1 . TGTGCCACCAGTACTGAGCCGGGACAGGATCTCACAGATACGCAGTATTTT CATSTEPGQDLTDTQYF
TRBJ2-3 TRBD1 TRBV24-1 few TGTGCCACCAGTGATGCAGGGGGAATCACAGATACGCAGTATTTT CATSDAGGITDTQYF
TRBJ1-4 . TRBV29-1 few TGCAGCGTTGGGGCCCAGGGAAATGAAAAACTGTTTTTT CSVGAQGNEKLFF
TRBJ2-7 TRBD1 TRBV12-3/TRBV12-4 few TGTGCCAGCAGTTTTGGCGGGACAGGGGGGACCTACGAGCAGTACTTC CASSFGGTGGTYEQYF
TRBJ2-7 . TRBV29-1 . TGCAGCGCCCAGAAGGGGGGAACCTACGAGCAGTACTTC CSAQKGGTYEQYF
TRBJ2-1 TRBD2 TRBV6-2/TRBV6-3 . TGTGCCAGCAGACAACTAGCGGGAGGGTACAATGAGCAGTTCTTC CASRQLAGGYNEQFF
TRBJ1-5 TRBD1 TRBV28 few TGTGCCAGCAGTTTATCGACAGGGGATCTGTCTCAGCCCCAGCATTTT CASSLSTGDLSQPQHF
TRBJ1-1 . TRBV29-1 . TGCAGCGTGGAAGGGACGGCGAACACTGAAGCTTTCTTT CSVEGTANTEAFF
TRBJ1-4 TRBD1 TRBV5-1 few TGCGCCAGCAGCTTCTACAGGGGAAAAGGAACTAATGAAAAACTGTTTTTT CASSFYRGKGTNEKLFF
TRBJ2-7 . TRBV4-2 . TGTGCCAGCAGCCAAGATCGGCCTGCTTTCTACGAGCAGTACTTC CASSQDRPAFYEQYF
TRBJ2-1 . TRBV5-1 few TGCGCCAGCAGCTTCCAGAGTCGGGGGACGTACAATGAGCAGTTCTTC CASSFQSRGTYNEQFF